Listed below are T cell receptor beta chains from one sample, sequenced in a study of T cells in Graves' hyperthyroidism and ophthalmopathy. TCRdb processed the multiplex PCR reads anew with MiXCR; each CDR3 protein has one entry. The data hold around 420,000 distinct CDR3 sequences, with about 15% observed a single time. The sample comprised blood. Source of these receptors: a woman aged 18-35 years with Graves' hyperthyroidism. Each CDR3 is given with its conserved first and last residue. A D gene is named only where the DNA matches it firmly. Rows may omit the clone size; those that give it use once, few, many or a size class.

D gene | CDR3 length | J gene | clone size | V gene | CDR3 protein | CDR3 DNA
NA | 15 | TRBJ2-2 | few | TRBV6-2/TRBV6-3 | CATEIQQGYTGELFF | TGTGCCACAGAGATACAACAGGGTTATACCGGGGAGCTGTTTTTT
NA | 14 | TRBJ1-2 | NA | TRBV5-1 | CASSLRGPNYGYTF | TGCGCCAGCAGCTTGAGGGGACCGAACTATGGCTACACCTTC
NA | 14 | TRBJ2-7 | many | TRBV10-3 | CATDPRAGGYEQYF | TGTGCCACCGACCCGAGAGCAGGAGGCTACGAGCAGTACTTC
NA | 17 | TRBJ1-1 | NA | TRBV20-1 | CSRSIDLPGAMNTEAFF | TGCAGTCGTTCTATAGATCTTCCGGGGGCCATGAACACTGAAGCTTTCTTT
TRBD1 | 13 | TRBJ2-5 | many | TRBV7-3 | CASSGQGQETQYF | TGTGCCAGCAGCGGACAGGGCCAAGAGACCCAGTACTTC
TRBD2 | 15 | TRBJ2-1 | NA | TRBV6-1 | CASSFSGRAGNEQFF | TGTGCCAGCAGTTTCAGCGGGAGGGCCGGCAATGAGCAGTTCTTC
NA | 14 | TRBJ2-3 | NA | TRBV6-2/TRBV6-3 | CTSSPNWSTDTQYF | TGTACCAGCAGCCCAAACTGGAGCACAGATACGCAGTATTTT
NA | 15 | TRBJ2-7 | many | TRBV7-6 | CASSRGQGSSYEQYF | TGTGCCAGCAGCCGGGGGCAGGGAAGCTCCTACGAGCAGTACTTC
NA | 13 | TRBJ1-2 | NA | TRBV9 | CASSPTDNYGYTF | TGTGCCAGCAGCCCTACGGACAACTATGGCTACACCTTC
TRBD2 | 16 | TRBJ2-3 | few | TRBV20-1 | CSASFGLAGSTDTQYF | TGCAGTGCTAGCTTCGGACTAGCGGGAAGCACAGATACGCAGTATTTT
TRBD2 | 16 | TRBJ2-7 | once | TRBV5-8 | CASSFLLKRGSYEQYF | TGTGCCAGCAGCTTCCTCTTGAAGCGGGGTTCCTACGAGCAGTACTTC
NA | 13 | TRBJ1-2 | NA | TRBV24-1 | CATSDSGPYGYTF | TGTGCCACCAGTGATTCTGGGCCTTATGGCTACACCTTC
NA | 14 | TRBJ2-7 | many | TRBV18 | CASSPIPGEGEQYF | TGTGCCAGCTCACCAATACCGGGGGAAGGCGAGCAGTACTTC
NA | 16 | TRBJ1-5 | NA | TRBV5-6 | CASSENGRFSNQPQHF | TGTGCCAGCAGCGAAAACGGACGGTTTAGCAATCAGCCCCAGCATTTT
NA | 15 | TRBJ1-3 | few | TRBV5-1 | CASSFIPDSGNTIYF | TGCGCCAGCAGCTTTATTCCGGACTCTGGAAACACCATATATTTT
NA | 15 | TRBJ1-2 | many | TRBV2 | CASSVRSGSGTGYTF | TGTGCCAGCAGTGTAAGAAGTGGGTCAGGGACTGGCTACACCTTC
NA | 14 | TRBJ2-2 | NA | TRBV6-4 | CASTRGANTGELFF | TGTGCCAGCACCAGGGGTGCGAACACCGGGGAGCTGTTTTTT
NA | 16 | TRBJ2-7 | many | TRBV18 | CASSPELGGASGEQYF | TGTGCCAGCTCACCGGAGCTGGGGGGGGCCTCGGGAGAGCAGTACTTC
NA | 19 | TRBJ1-2 | NA | TRBV4-1 | CASSQDGIRAGGSGYGYTF | TGCGCCAGCAGCCAAGACGGCATAAGGGCGGGGGGGTCGGGCTATGGCTACACCTTC
NA | 13 | TRBJ2-3 | many | TRBV3-1 | CASKGGALDTQYF | TGTGCCAGCAAAGGGGGGGCCTTAGATACGCAGTATTTT
NA | 14 | TRBJ2-1 | NA | TRBV6-7 | CASSYKDGYNEQFF | TGTGCCAGCAGTTACAAGGACGGTTACAATGAGCAGTTCTTC
NA | 13 | TRBJ2-3 | NA | TRBV11-2 | CASSLWRTDTQYF | TGTGCCAGCAGCTTATGGCGGACAGATACGCAGTATTTT
TRBD2 | 15 | TRBJ2-1 | NA | TRBV6-2/TRBV6-3 | CASSGVAGVYNEQFF | TGTGCCAGCAGTGGGGTAGCGGGAGTATACAATGAGCAGTTCTTC
NA | 15 | TRBJ2-2 | NA | TRBV6-1 | CASSPGALASGELFF | TGTGCCAGCAGCCCAGGGGCCCTAGCATCCGGGGAGCTGTTTTTT
TRBD1 | 17 | TRBJ1-5 | few | TRBV7-6 | CASSSRGGQGAGQPQHF | TGTGCCAGCAGCTCGCGCGGAGGACAGGGGGCGGGGCAGCCCCAGCATTTT
NA | 14 | TRBJ2-2 | many | TRBV5-5 | CASSLDLRAGELFF | TGTGCCAGCAGCTTGGATCTTAGGGCCGGGGAGCTGTTTTTT
TRBD2 | 13 | TRBJ2-7 | many | TRBV6-1 | CASSGSGGYEQYF | TGTGCCAGCAGTGGTAGCGGGGGGTACGAGCAGTACTTC
TRBD1 | 13 | TRBJ1-2 | few | TRBV20-1 | CSADTGTVFGYTF | TGCAGTGCAGATACCGGGACAGTTTTTGGCTACACCTTC
NA | 14 | TRBJ2-4 | NA | TRBV11-2 | CASSSFRVLGIQYF | TGTGCCAGCAGCTCTTTTAGGGTTCTGGGCATTCAGTACTTC
TRBD1 | 14 | TRBJ2-7 | once | TRBV27 | CASSSDRGRDEQYF | TGTGCCAGCAGTTCCGACAGGGGGCGAGACGAGCAGTACTTC
NA | 14 | TRBJ1-1 | many | TRBV29-1 | CSVEVRGGRGEAFF | TGCAGCGTTGAAGTCCGGGGGGGGCGTGGAGAAGCTTTCTTT
NA | 15 | TRBJ1-6 | NA | TRBV11-2 | CASSLVRGSGSPLHF | TGTGCCAGCAGCTTAGTACGGGGTTCAGGGTCACCCCTCCACTTT
NA | 17 | TRBJ1-3 | NA | TRBV3-1 | CASSQDIRGSLGNTIYF | TGTGCCAGCAGCCAAGATATTAGAGGGAGTCTTGGAAACACCATATATTTT
NA | 12 | TRBJ2-7 | few | TRBV6-1 | CASRDLADEQYF | TGTGCCAGCAGAGACCTGGCAGACGAGCAGTACTTC
NA | 15 | TRBJ2-1 | NA | TRBV7-9 | CASSDARTTTDEQFF | TGTGCCAGCAGCGATGCTAGGACCACGACGGATGAGCAGTTCTTC
NA | 14 | TRBJ2-7 | few | TRBV27 | CASSLTGAGHEQYF | TGTGCCAGCAGTTTAACCGGGGCGGGACACGAGCAGTACTTC
NA | 14 | TRBJ1-1 | many | TRBV7-6 | CASSLAPRNTEAFF | TGTGCCAGCAGCTTAGCACCAAGAAACACTGAAGCTTTCTTT